A selection of T cell receptor beta chains follows, all from one sample in a study of blood T cell repertoires in COVID-19. The data were produced by immunoSEQ multiplex PCR, yet TCRdb's version contains in-frame clones alone and is incomplete. The sample consists of roughly 56,000 clones, almost 95% of them appearing once. Material for sequencing was peripheral blood. The receptors stem from a man aged 45-65 years with active COVID-19. The CDR3 runs from the conserved cysteine through the conserved F or W. A D gene is named only where the DNA matches it firmly. The size entry is marked missing in some rows and otherwise reads once, few, many or a size class.

J gene: TRBJ2-3; D gene: NA; clone size: NA; V gene: TRBV4-2; CDR3 DNA: TGTGCCAGCAGCCAAGCTGGGGGGGGGCCAACAGATACGCAGTATTTT; CDR3 protein: CASSQAGGGPTDTQYF
J gene: TRBJ2-3; D gene: TRBD1; clone size: NA; V gene: TRBV2; CDR3 DNA: TGTGCCAGCAGGACAGGGTCAGATACGCAGTATTTT; CDR3 protein: CASRTGSDTQYF
J gene: TRBJ2-7; D gene: NA; clone size: once; V gene: TRBV7-6; CDR3 DNA: TGTGCCAGCAGCTTAGGGTCAGGGGCCAACGAGCAGTACTTC; CDR3 protein: CASSLGSGANEQYF
J gene: TRBJ1-2; D gene: NA; clone size: NA; V gene: TRBV6-1; CDR3 DNA: TGTGCCAGCAGTGAATCGCTGCAGGGTCGAGGCTACACCTTC; CDR3 protein: CASSESLQGRGYTF
J gene: TRBJ1-4; D gene: NA; clone size: NA; V gene: TRBV28; CDR3 DNA: TGTGCCAGCAGGTCCGACAGTTCTAATGAAAAACTGTTTTTT; CDR3 protein: CASRSDSSNEKLFF
J gene: TRBJ1-5; D gene: NA; clone size: NA; V gene: TRBV3-1/TRBV3-2; CDR3 DNA: TGTGCCAGCAGCCAAGGGCACAGGGTAAATCAGCCCCAGCATTTT; CDR3 protein: CASSQGHRVNQPQHF
J gene: TRBJ1-1; D gene: NA; clone size: NA; V gene: TRBV5-6; CDR3 DNA: TGTGCCAGCAGCTCATTTCCCGGCACTGAAGCTTTCTTT; CDR3 protein: CASSSFPGTEAFF
J gene: TRBJ2-5; D gene: NA; clone size: NA; V gene: TRBV24-1; CDR3 DNA: TGTGCCACCAGTGATCCGGGGTCAAGAGGGGAGACCCAGTACTTC; CDR3 protein: CATSDPGSRGETQYF
J gene: TRBJ2-7; D gene: TRBD1; clone size: NA; V gene: TRBV25-1; CDR3 DNA: TGTGCCAGCAGTGAATCAATCACGACAGGGTCGCCTTCATACTTC; CDR3 protein: CASSESITTGSPSYF
J gene: TRBJ2-7; D gene: NA; clone size: NA; V gene: TRBV29-1; CDR3 DNA: TGCAGCGTTTCTAGCTTCTACGAGCAGTACTTC; CDR3 protein: CSVSSFYEQYF
J gene: TRBJ2-7; D gene: TRBD2; clone size: NA; V gene: TRBV6-1; CDR3 DNA: TGTGCCAGCAGTGATAGCGGGACCTCATGGAGGCAGTACTTC; CDR3 protein: CASSDSGTSWRQYF
J gene: TRBJ2-7; D gene: NA; clone size: NA; V gene: TRBV9; CDR3 DNA: TGTGCCAGCAGCGTAGCAGCGGGCCGTGGTTACGAGCAGTACTTC; CDR3 protein: CASSVAAGRGYEQYF
J gene: TRBJ2-7; D gene: TRBD2; clone size: few; V gene: TRBV28; CDR3 DNA: TGTGCCAGCAGTGATGGACTAGCAGAATGGGGAGCATCCTACGAGCAGTACTTC; CDR3 protein: CASSDGLAEWGASYEQYF
J gene: TRBJ1-5; D gene: NA; clone size: NA; V gene: TRBV19; CDR3 DNA: TGTGCCAGTAGCCAAACTGAGGCCCTAAATCAGCCCCAGCATTTT; CDR3 protein: CASSQTEALNQPQHF
J gene: TRBJ2-7; D gene: TRBD1; clone size: NA; V gene: TRBV5-4; CDR3 DNA: TGTGCCAGCAGCGGCGCTGACAGGGCCACCTACGAGCAGTACTTC; CDR3 protein: CASSGADRATYEQYF
J gene: TRBJ1-1; D gene: NA; clone size: NA; V gene: TRBV28; CDR3 DNA: TGTGCCAGCAGCCGTCGAAGAGCCGCCACTGAAGCTTTCTTT; CDR3 protein: CASSRRRAATEAFF
J gene: TRBJ1-3; D gene: TRBD1; clone size: once; V gene: TRBV19; CDR3 DNA: TGTGCCAGTACAGGGGGCATCTCTGGAAACACCATATATTTT; CDR3 protein: CASTGGISGNTIYF
J gene: TRBJ2-7; D gene: NA; clone size: once; V gene: TRBV28; CDR3 DNA: TGTGCCAGCAGTTTCAACTACCATGGCGAGCAGTACTTC; CDR3 protein: CASSFNYHGEQYF
J gene: TRBJ2-7; D gene: TRBD1; clone size: NA; V gene: TRBV5-5; CDR3 DNA: TGTGCCAGCAGCTTGGCCGGGACAGGGGACTACGAGCAGTACTTC; CDR3 protein: CASSLAGTGDYEQYF
J gene: TRBJ1-1; D gene: TRBD1; clone size: NA; V gene: TRBV15; CDR3 DNA: TGTGCCACCAGCAGAACCCCAGCCTGGACAGGGGAAATCACTGAAGCTTTCTTT; CDR3 protein: CATSRTPAWTGEITEAFF
J gene: TRBJ2-3; D gene: NA; clone size: few; V gene: TRBV4-1; CDR3 DNA: TGCGCCAGCGGAAACGAAGGGGGTACTAGCACAGATACGCAGTATTTT; CDR3 protein: CASGNEGGTSTDTQYF
J gene: TRBJ2-3; D gene: TRBD2; clone size: NA; V gene: TRBV27; CDR3 DNA: TGTGCCAGCAGTCCCTCGGCTAGCGGGAGATACACAGATACGCAGTATTTT; CDR3 protein: CASSPSASGRYTDTQYF
J gene: TRBJ1-1; D gene: NA; clone size: NA; V gene: TRBV7-9; CDR3 DNA: TGTGCCAGCAGTTTTCAAAAGAACACTGAAGCTTTCTTT; CDR3 protein: CASSFQKNTEAFF